This T cell receptor (beta chain) was observed in a study of blood T cell repertoires in COVID-19. TCRdb's table, derived via immunoSEQ multiplex PCR, lists solely in-frame clones and lacks some. The sample shows about 140,000 clones, more than 70% of them seen only once. Germline V gene data show CDR1 as MNHEY and CDR2 as SVGAGI. Between the trimmed V and J ends, which lost 8 bases and 0 bases, there was a span of 5 bases. The CDR3 runs to 12 residues. The V call is TRBV6-5, the J call TRBJ1-5; D gene ambiguous. The specimen was peripheral blood. The sequence was collected from a human donor in a cohort sampled during active COVID-19. The CDR3 sequence: CASEFSNQPQHF. The CDR3, as DNA: TGTGCCAGCGAGTTTAGCAATCAGCCCCAGCATTTT.